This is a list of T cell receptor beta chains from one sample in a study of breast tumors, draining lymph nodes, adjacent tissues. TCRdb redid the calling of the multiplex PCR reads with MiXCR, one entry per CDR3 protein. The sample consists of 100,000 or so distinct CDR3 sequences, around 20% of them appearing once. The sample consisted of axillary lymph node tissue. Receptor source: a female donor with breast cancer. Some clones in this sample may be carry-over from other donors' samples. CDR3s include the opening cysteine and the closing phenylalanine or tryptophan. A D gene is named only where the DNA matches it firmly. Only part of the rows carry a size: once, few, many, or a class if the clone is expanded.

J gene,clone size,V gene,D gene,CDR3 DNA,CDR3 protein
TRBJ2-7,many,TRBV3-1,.,TGTGCCAGCAGCCAAGGACTCCCCTCCATTTACGAGCAGTACTTC,CASSQGLPSIYEQYF
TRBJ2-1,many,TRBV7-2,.,TGTGCCAGCAGCTACCTTTTGGGGTATGAGCAGTTCTTC,CASSYLLGYEQFF
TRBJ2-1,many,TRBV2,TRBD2,TGTGCCAGCAGCGAGACTAGCCCCTACAATGAGCAGTTCTTC,CASSETSPYNEQFF
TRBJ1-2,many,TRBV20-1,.,TGCAGTGGGGAATGGGGGTTCTATGGCTACACCTTC,CSGEWGFYGYTF
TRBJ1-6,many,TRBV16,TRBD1,TGTGCCAGCAGCCCAAACAGGGGACGGAATTCACCCCTCCACTTT,CASSPNRGRNSPLHF
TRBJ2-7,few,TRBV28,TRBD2,TGTGCCAGCAGCAGACTAGCGGGGGGCCCCTACGAGCAGTACTTC,CASSRLAGGPYEQYF
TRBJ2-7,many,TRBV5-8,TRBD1,TGTGCCAGCAAGGGACAGGGGGACCTGGAGCAGTACTTC,CASKGQGDLEQYF
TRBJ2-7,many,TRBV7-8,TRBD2,TGTGCCAGCAGCTTAGGGGTTCCTAGCGGGAGGGCCGGCTCCTACGAGCAGTACTTC,CASSLGVPSGRAGSYEQYF
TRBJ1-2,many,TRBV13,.,TGTGCCAGCGGCCTTCGGGGGCCTAACTATGGCTACACCTTC,CASGLRGPNYGYTF
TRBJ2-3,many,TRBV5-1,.,TGCGCCAGCAGCTTGTTTGCAGAGGGAGCAGATACGCAGTATTTT,CASSLFAEGADTQYF
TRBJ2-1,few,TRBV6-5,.,TGTGCCAGCAGCCGACTTGGACATCTCTCCTACAATGAGCAGTTCTTC,CASSRLGHLSYNEQFF
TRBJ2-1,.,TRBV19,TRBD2,TGTGCCAGTAGAATAACTAGCGGGGGGGTTTACAATGAGCAGTTCTTC,CASRITSGGVYNEQFF
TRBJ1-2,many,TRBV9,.,TGTGCCAGCAGCGCCCACTATGGCTACACCTTC,CASSAHYGYTF